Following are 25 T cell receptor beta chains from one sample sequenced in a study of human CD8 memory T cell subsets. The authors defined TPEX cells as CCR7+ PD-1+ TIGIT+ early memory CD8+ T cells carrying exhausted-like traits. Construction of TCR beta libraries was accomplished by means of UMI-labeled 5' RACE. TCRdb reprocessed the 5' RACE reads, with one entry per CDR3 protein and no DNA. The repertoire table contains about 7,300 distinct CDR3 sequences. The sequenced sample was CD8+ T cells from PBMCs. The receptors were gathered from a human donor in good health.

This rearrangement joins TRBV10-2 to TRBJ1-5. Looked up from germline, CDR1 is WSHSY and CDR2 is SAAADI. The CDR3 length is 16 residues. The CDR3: CASSESWGYSNQPQHF.

The CDR3 reads CASSYGGVYEQYF. The rearrangement uses TRBV12-3 or TRBV12-4 and TRBJ2-7; with no DNA, the TCRdb D assignment of TRBD1 cannot be verified. The CDR3 has 13 amino acids.

Here the CDR3 reads CSAGDVGALSYEQYF. V is TRBV20-1 and J is TRBJ2-7; without DNA, the TCRdb call of TRBD1 cannot be checked. This CDR3 is 15 amino acids long. Germline V CDR1 and CDR2: DFQATT, SNEGSKA (reference sequence).

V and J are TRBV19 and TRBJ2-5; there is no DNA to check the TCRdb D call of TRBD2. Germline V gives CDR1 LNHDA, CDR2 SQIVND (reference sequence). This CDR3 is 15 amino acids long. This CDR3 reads CASSAPSGGQETQYF.

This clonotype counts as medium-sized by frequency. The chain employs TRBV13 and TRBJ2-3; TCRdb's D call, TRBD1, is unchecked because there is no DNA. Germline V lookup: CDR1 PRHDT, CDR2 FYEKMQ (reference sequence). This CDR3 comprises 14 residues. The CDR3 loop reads CASSPLPGADTQYF.

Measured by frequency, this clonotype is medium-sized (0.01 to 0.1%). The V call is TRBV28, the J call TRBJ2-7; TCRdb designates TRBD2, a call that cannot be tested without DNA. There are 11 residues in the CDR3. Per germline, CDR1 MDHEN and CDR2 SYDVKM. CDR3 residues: CASSLPPEQYF.

Here the CDR3 reads CASSLGSDTEAFF. The chain combines TRBV7-9 with TRBJ1-1. Germline loops: CDR1 SEHNR, CDR2 FQNEAQ (reference sequence). The CDR3 is made up of 13 amino acids.

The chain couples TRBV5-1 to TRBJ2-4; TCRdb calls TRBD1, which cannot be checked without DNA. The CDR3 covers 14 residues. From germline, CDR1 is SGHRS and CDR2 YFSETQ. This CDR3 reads CASSPGTGENIQYF. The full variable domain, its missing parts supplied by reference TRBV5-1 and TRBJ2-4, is KAGVTQTPRYLIKTRGQQVTLSCSPISGHRSVSWYQQTPGQGLQFLFEYFSETQRNKGNFPGRFSGRQFSNSRSEMNVSTLELGDSALYLCASSPGTGENIQYFGAGTRLSVL.

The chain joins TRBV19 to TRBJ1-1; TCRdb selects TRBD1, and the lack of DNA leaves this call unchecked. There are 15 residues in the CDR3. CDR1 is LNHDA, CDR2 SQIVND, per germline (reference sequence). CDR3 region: CASSIDWDRGREAFF.

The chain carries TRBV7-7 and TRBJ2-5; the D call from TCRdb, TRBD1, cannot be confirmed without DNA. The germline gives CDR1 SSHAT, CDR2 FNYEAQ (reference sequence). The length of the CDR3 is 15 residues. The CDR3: CASSETRGNQETQYF.

This chain's CDR3 is CASSVGGGWTATSTDTQYF. The rearrangement uses TRBV9 and TRBJ2-3; TCRdb returns TRBD1, unconfirmable since there is no DNA. The CDR3 extends over 19 amino acids. Germline assignment: CDR1 SGDLS and CDR2 YYNGEE.

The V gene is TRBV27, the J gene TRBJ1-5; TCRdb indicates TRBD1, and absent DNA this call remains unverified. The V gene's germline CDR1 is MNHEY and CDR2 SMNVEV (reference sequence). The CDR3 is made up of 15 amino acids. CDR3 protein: CASSPSGTGNQPQHF.

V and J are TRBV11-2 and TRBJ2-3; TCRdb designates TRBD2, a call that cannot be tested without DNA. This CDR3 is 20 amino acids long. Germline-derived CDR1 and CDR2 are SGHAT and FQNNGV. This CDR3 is CASSFQRAGGPFFSTDTQYF.

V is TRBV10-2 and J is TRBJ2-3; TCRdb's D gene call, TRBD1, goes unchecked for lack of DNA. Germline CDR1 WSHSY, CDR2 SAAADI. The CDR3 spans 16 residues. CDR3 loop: CASSGDRGLGTDTQYF.

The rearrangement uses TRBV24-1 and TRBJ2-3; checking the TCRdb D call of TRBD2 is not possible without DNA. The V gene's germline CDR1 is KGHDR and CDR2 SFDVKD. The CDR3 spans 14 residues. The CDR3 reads CASWSGGTTDTQYF.

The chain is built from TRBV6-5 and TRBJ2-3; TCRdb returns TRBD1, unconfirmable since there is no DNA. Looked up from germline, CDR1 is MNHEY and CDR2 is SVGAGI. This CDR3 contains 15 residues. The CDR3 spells CASSWGGGDTDTQYF.

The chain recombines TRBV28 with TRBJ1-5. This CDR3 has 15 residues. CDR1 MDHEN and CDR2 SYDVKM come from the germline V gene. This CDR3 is CASSGIAYSNQPQHF. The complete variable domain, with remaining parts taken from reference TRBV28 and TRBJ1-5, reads DVKVTQSSRYLVKRTGEKVFLECVQDMDHENMFWYRQDPGLGLRLIYFSYDVKMKEKGDIPEGYSVSREKKERFSLILESASTNQTSMYLCASSGIAYSNQPQHFGDGTRLSIL.

The CDR3 protein is CASSPGVSYEQYF. The chain uses TRBV19 and TRBJ2-7; TCRdb names TRBD1, which stays unverified in the absence of DNA. This CDR3 spans 13 amino acids. In germline, CDR1 is LNHDA, CDR2 SQIVND (reference sequence).

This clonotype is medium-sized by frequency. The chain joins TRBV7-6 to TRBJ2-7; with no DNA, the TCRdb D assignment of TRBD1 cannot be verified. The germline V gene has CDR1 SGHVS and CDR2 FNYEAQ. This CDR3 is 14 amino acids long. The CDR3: CASSPGTGTYEQYF.

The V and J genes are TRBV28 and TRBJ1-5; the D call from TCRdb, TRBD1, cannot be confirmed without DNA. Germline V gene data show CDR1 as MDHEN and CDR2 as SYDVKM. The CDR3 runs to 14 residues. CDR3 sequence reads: CASSFRGEGQPQHF.

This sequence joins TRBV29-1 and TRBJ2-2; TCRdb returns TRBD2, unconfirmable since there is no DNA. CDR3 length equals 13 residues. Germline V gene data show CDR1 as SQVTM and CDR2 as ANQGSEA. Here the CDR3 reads CSVVLAGGGELFF.

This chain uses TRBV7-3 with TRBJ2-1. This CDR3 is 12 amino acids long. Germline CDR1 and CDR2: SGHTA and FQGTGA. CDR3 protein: CATMDSYNEQFF.

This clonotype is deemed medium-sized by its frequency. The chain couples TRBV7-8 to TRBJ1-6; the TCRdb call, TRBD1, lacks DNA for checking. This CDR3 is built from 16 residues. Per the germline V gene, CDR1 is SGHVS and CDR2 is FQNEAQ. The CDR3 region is CASSLGGQGGSSPLHF.

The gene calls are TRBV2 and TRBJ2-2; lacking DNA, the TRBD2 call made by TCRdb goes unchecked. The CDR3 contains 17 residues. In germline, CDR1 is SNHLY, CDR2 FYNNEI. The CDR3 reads CASSEGLAGSNTGELFF. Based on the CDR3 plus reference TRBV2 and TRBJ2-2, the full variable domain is EPEVTQTPSHQVTQMGQEVILRCVPISNHLYFYWYRQILGQKVEFLVSFYNNEISEKSEIFDDQFSVERPDGSNFTLKIRSTKLEDSAMYFCASSEGLAGSNTGELFFGEGSRLTVL.

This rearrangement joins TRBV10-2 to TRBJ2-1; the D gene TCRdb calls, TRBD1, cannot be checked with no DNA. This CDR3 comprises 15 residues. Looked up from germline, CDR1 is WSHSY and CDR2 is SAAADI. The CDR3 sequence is CASSEGGPSYNEQFF.